The TCR beta chain described here comes from a study of blood T cell repertoires in COVID-19 (dated by TCRdb to 2018 to 2020). For the study in its entirety: The collaborator samples originated in the United States, Italy and Spain and spanned the acute and convalescent phases of COVID-19. The repertoires were made available in a free public database intended to serve as a resource for research on the immune response to SARS-CoV-2. Subjects who had been exposed to COVID-19, were actively infected with it, or had recovered from it provided the deeply sampled blood TCRbeta repertoires that made up the dataset. Samples came from the ongoing ImmuneRACE study (first 160 participants) plus 1,254 subjects from 6 global collaborators. Where HLA class I and class II types were available, the types were taken from metadata supplied by the sample provider, not from assay-based typing. The sample metadata nearly always contained a de-identified subject ID, COVID-19 status, age in years and sex. The material from the prospective study consisted of cDNA or gDNA derived from T cells, B-cell-depleted T cells, or PBMCs.

The full study reports these points: Clinical and demographic metadata were provided uncurated, with the amount varying by source and participant.

One collaborating source in Seattle enrolled patients while the patients were actively infected and followed the patients over time throughout the course of disease. The collaborating institutions used their own protocols to collect whole blood in K2EDTA tubes. For TCRbeta analysis, collaborators shipped samples in one of three forms: frozen whole blood, isolated PBMCs, or DNA extracted from either of those sample types. This clone occurred once. The target of this receptor is not known. Base qualities are not provided; no much larger clone lies one nucleotide away. Reading the germline V gene (reference sequence) gives CDR1 WNHNN and CDR2 SYGVQD. Its CDR3 holds 13 amino acids, cysteine through phenylalanine. Left in the record is the CDR3 DNA by itself, 39 bases read in frame from the first base. The V end loses 6 bases and the J end loses 6 bases, and a stretch of 11 bases separates them. The immunoSEQ Assay, a bias-controlled multiplex PCR, was used to amplify TCRbeta CDR3 regions from genomic DNA. As for the authors' bioinformatics: Nucleated cell counts per sample were estimated from amplification of reference gene primers within the assay. Sequence reads were collapsed and filtered to measure the absolute abundance of every unique TCRbeta CDR3 rearrangement. Productive Simpson clonality was computed per sample as the square root of Simpson's diversity index over productive rearrangements. TCRdb took over this immuneACCESS table, retaining in-frame rearrangements with V and J assigned. Such tables are incomplete; in checked studies, under half of the missing clones stem from an unresolved V gene, and the remainder is unexplained. V, J and clone size are those of that table, while D and trimming were read from the DNA. This sample has about 300,000 clones in its table, and 85% to 90% of those were observed once. The ten largest make up approximately 1.8% of the sample.

The sequence derives from a woman aged 25 to 45 with COVID-19, enrolled during active disease. The sequenced material came from peripheral blood. The chain is assembled from TRBV10-1 and TRBJ2-2, with a tentative D gene TRBD2 over 5 matching bases. The encoded CDR3 is CASSPSWPGELFF. The base sequence is TGCGCCAGCAGCCCTAGCTGGCCCGGGGAGCTGTTTTTT.